This T cell receptor beta chain was recorded in a study of blood T cell repertoires in COVID-19 (dated by TCRdb to the early 2020s). About the study as a whole: Samples from collaborators originated in the United States, Italy and Spain and spanned both the acute and convalescent phases of COVID-19. The dataset comprised deeply sampled blood TCRbeta repertoires from subjects exposed to, actively infected with, or recovered from COVID-19. The prospective study material was composed of cDNA or gDNA derived from T cells, B-cell-depleted T cells, or PBMCs. The samples were drawn from the first 160 participants of the ongoing ImmuneRACE study and from roughly 1,300 subjects provided by 6 global collaborators. A de-identified subject ID, COVID-19 status, age in years and sex were almost always included in the sample metadata. The repertoires were released in a freely available public database intended as a resource for research on the immune response to SARS-CoV-2. Where HLA class I and class II types were available, the types were taken from metadata supplied by the sample provider, not from assay-based typing. The full study reports these points: Clinical and demographic metadata were provided uncurated, with the amount varying by source and participant.

TCRbeta CDR3 regions were amplified from genomic DNA using the immunoSEQ Assay, a bias-controlled multiplex PCR. The study's processing was this. The number of nucleated cells in each sample was estimated by amplification of reference gene primers within the assay. To quantify the absolute abundance of each unique TCRbeta CDR3 rearrangement, sequence reads were collapsed and filtered. For each sample, productive Simpson clonality was calculated by taking the square root of Simpson's diversity index across productive rearrangements. TCRdb took this table from immuneACCESS and kept in-frame rearrangements with V and J called. Such tables lack part of the clones; where checked against another copy, unresolved V genes explain under half of the gap, and the rest is unexplained. The DNA was the basis for D and trimming; V, J and clone size are from that table. Across this sample there are more than 150,000 clones, with 70% to 80% seen only once. The ten largest clonotypes hold roughly 14% of the sample.

Remarks on this clone: The clone's antigen remains unknown. Within one base of it there is no much larger clone, and no base qualities were kept.

Its CDR3 holds 14 amino acids, cysteine through phenylalanine. The retained sequence is limited to the CDR3, 42 bases, with the frame set at the first base. The V end gives up 3 bases and the J end 3 bases, leaving 1 base in the junction not matched to a gene. Via the germline V gene, CDR1 is MDHEN and CDR2 SYDVKM. A second Seattle source provided samples from volunteer blood donors who had recovered from COVID-19. Collaborating institutions collected whole blood in K2EDTA tubes following their own protocols. For TCRbeta analysis, collaborators shipped samples as frozen whole blood, isolated PBMCs, or DNA extracted from either of those sample types.

The V and J segments used are TRBV28 and TRBJ2-3; TRBD2 matches 9 bases in the middle. The receptor's source is a man aged 50 or older who had recovered from COVID-19. The specimen was peripheral blood. The DNA is TGTGCCAGCAGTTTCGCGGGAGGGACAGATACGCAGTATTTT. This codes for CASSFAGGTDTQYF. Reference TRBV28 and TRBJ2-3 genes cover what lies past the CDR3, so the full variable domain is DVKVTQSSRYLVKRTGEKVFLECVQDMDHENMFWYRQDPGLGLRLIYFSYDVKMKEKGDIPEGYSVSREKKERFSLILESASTNQTSMYLCASSFAGGTDTQYFGPGTRLTVL.